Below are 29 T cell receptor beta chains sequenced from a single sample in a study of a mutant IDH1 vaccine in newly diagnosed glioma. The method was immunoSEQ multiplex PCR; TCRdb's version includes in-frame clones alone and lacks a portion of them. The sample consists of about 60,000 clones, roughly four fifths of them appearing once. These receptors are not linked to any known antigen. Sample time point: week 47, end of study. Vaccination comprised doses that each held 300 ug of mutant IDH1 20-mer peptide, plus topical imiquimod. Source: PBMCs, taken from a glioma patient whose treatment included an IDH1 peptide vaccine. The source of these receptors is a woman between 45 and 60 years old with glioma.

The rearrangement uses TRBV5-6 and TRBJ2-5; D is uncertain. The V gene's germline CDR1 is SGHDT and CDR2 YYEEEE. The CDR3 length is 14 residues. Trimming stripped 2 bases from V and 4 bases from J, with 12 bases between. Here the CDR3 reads CASSLSERSETQYF. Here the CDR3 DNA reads TGTGCCAGCAGCTTATCTGAGCGCTCAGAGACCCAGTACTTC.

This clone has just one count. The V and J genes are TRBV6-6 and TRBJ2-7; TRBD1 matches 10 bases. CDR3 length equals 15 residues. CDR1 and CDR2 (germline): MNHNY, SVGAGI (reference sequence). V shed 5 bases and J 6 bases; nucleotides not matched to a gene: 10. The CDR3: CASSPPGQGLAEQYF. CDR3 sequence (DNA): TGTGCCAGCAGTCCTCCGGGACAGGGGTTGGCCGAGCAGTACTTC.

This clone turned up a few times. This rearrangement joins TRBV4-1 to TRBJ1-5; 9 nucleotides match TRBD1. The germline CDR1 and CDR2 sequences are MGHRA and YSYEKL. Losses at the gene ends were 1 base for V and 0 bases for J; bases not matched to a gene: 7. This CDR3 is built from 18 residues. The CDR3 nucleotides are TGCGCCAGCAGCCAAGGGTTCGGGACAGGGATTAGCAATCAGCCCCAGCATTTT. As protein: CASSQGFGTGISNQPQHF.

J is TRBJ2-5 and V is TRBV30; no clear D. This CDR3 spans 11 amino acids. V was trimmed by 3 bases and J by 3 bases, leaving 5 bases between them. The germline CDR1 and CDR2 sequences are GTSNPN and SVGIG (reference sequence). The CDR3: CAWRREETQYF. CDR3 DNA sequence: TGTGCCTGGAGGAGAGAAGAGACCCAGTACTTC. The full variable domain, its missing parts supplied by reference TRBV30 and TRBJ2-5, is SQTIHQWPATLVQPVGSPLSLECTVEGTSNPNLYWYRQAAGRGLQLLFYSVGIGQISSEVPQNLSASRPQDRQFILSSKKLLLSDSGFYLCAWRREETQYFGPGTRLLVL.

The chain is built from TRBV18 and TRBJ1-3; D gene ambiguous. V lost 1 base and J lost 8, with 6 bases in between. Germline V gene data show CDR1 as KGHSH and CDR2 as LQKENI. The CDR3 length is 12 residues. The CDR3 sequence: CASSPQGDTIYF. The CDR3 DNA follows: TGTGCCAGCTCACCACAGGGAGACACCATATATTTT.

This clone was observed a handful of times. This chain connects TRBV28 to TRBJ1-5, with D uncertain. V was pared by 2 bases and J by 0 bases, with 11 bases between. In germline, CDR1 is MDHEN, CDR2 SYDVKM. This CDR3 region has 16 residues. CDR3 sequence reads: CASSLGAQISNQPQHF. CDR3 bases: TGTGCCAGCAGTTTAGGCGCGCAGATTAGCAATCAGCCCCAGCATTTT.

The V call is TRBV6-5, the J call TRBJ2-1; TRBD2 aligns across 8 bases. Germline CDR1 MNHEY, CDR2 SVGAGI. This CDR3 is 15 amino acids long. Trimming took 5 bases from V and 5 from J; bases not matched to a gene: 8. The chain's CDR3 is CASSRTSGGNNEQFF. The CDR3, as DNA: TGTGCCAGCAGTCGCACTAGCGGCGGGAACAATGAGCAGTTCTTC.

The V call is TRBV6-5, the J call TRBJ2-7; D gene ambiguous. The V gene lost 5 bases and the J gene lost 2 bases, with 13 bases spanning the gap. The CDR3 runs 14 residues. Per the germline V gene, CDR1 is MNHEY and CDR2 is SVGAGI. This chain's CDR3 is CASSPSGRTYEQYF. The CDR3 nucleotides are TGTGCCAGCAGTCCCTCCGGGCGTACCTACGAGCAGTACTTC.

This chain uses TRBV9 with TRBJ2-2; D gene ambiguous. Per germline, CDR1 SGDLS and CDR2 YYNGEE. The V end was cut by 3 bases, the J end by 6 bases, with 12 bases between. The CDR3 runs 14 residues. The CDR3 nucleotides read TGTGCCAGCAGCGCGGTCTTTAGCTCCGGGGAGCTGTTTTTT. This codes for CASSAVFSSGELFF.

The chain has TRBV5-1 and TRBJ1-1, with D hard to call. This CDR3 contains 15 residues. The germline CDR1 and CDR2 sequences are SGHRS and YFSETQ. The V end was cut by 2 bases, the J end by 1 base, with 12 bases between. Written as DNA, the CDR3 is TGCGCCAGCAGCTTCGTCGACGGACCGAACACTGAAGCTTTCTTT. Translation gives CASSFVDGPNTEAFF.

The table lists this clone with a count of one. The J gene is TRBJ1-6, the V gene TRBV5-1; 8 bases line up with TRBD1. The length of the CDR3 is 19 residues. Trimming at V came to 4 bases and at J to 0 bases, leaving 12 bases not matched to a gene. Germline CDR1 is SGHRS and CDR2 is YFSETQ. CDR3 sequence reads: CASSPGPGQESSYNSPLHF. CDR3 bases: TGCGCCAGCAGCCCAGGTCCGGGACAGGAGAGCTCCTATAATTCACCCCTCCACTTT.

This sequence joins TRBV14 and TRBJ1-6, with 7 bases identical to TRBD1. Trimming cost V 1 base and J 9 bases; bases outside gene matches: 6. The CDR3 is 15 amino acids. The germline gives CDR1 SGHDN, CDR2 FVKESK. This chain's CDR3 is CASSQATGLISPLHF. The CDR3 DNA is TGTGCCAGCAGCCAAGCGACAGGGTTGATTTCACCCCTCCACTTT.

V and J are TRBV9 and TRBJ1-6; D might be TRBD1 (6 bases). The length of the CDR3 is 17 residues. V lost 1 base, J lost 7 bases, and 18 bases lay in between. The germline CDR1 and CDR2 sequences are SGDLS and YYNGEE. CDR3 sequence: CASSVTPGQKKNSPLHF. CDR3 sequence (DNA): TGTGCCAGCAGCGTAACCCCCGGACAGAAAAAAAATTCACCCCTCCACTTT.

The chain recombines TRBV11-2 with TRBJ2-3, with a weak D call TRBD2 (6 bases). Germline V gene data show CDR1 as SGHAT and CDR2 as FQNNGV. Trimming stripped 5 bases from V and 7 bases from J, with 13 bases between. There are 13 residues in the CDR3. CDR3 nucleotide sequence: TGTGCCAGCAGCCAGAGGGGACTCTATACGCAGTATTTT. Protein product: CASSQRGLYTQYF.

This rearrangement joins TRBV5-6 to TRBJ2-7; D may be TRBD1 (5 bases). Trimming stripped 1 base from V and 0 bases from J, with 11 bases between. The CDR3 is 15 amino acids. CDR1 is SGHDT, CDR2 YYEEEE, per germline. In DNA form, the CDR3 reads TGTGCCAGCAGCTTGAGTGTGGGGCACTCCTACGAGCAGTACTTC. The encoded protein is CASSLSVGHSYEQYF.

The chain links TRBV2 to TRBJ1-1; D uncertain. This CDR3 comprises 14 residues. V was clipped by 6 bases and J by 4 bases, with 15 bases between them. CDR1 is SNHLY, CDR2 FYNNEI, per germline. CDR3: CASREPVRATEAFF. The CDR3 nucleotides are TGTGCCAGCAGGGAGCCGGTCCGTGCCACTGAAGCTTTCTTT.

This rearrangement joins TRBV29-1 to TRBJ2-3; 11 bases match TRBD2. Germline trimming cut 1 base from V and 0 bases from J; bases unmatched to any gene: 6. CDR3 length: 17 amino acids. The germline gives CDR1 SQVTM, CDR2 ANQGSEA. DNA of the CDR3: TGCAGCGTTGAAGGTCTAGCGGGGGGAGTTAGCACAGATACGCAGTATTTT. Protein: CSVEGLAGGVSTDTQYF.

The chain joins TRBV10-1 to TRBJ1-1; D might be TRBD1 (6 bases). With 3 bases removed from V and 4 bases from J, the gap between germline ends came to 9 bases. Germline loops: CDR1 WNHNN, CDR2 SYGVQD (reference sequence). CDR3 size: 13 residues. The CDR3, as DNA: TGCGCCAGCAGTGAAGGCAGGGGCACTGAAGCTTTCTTT. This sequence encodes CASSEGRGTEAFF.

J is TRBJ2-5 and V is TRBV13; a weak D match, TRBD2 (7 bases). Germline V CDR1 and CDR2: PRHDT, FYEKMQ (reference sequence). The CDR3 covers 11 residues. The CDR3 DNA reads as TGTGGGGGGGGCGCGGGAGAGACCCAGTACTTC. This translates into CGGGAGETQYF. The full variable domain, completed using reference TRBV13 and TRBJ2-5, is AAGVIQSPRHLIKEKRETATLKCYPIPRHDTVYWYQQGPGQDPQFLISFYEKMQSDKGSIPDRFSAQQFSDYHSELNMSSLELGDSALYFCGGGAGETQYFGPGTRLLVL.

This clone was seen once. This CDR3 reads CASSPGIPTEAFF. Here the CDR3 DNA reads TGTGCCAGCAGCCCGGGGATCCCCACTGAAGCTTTCTTT. This chain links TRBV7-9 with TRBJ1-1; D remains unclear. Per germline, CDR1 SEHNR and CDR2 FQNEAQ (reference sequence). V shed 5 bases and J shed 4 bases, with 11 bases lying between them. This CDR3 has 13 amino acids.

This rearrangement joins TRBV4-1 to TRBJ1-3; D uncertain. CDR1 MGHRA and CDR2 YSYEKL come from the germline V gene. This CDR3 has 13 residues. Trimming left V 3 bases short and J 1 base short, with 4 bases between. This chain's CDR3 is CASSQASGNTIYF. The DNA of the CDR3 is TGCGCCAGCAGCCAGGCGTCTGGAAACACCATATATTTT.

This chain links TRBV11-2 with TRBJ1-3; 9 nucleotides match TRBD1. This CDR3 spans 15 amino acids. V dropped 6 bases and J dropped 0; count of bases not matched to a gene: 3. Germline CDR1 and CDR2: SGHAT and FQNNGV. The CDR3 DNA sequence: TGTGCCAGCAGGGGACAGGGCCACTCTGGAAACACCATATATTTT. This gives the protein CASRGQGHSGNTIYF.

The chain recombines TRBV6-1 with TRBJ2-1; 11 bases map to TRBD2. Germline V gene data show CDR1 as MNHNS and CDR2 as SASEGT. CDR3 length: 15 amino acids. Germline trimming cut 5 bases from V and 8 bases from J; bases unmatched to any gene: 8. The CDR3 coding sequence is TGTGCCAGCAGTACACTTAGCGGGGGGGCCGATGAGCAGTTCTTC. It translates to CASSTLSGGADEQFF.

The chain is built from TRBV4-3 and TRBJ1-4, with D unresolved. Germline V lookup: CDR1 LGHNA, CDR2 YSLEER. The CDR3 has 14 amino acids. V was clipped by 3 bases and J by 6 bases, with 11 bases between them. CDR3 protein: CASSHWTGDEKLFF. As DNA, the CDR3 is TGCGCCAGCAGCCATTGGACCGGGGATGAAAAACTGTTTTTT.

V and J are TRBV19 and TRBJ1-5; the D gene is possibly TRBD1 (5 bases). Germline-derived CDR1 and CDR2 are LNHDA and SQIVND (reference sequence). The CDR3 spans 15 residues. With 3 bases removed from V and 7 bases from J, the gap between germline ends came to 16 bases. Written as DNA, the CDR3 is TGTGCCAGTAGTATTGTCCAGGGCTTACAGCAGCCCCAGCATTTT. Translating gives CASSIVQGLQQPQHF.

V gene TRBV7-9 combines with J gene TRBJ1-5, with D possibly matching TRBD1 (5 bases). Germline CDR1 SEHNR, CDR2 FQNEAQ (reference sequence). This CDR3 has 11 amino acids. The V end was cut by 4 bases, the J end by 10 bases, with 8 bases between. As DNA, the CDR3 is TGTGCCAGCAGCTCCCAGGGTCCCCAGCATTTT. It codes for CASSSQGPQHF. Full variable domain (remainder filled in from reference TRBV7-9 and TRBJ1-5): DTGVSQNPRHKITKRGQNVTFRCDPISEHNRLYWYRQTLGQGPEFLTYFQNEAQLEKSRLLSDRFSAERPKGSFSTLEIQRTEQGDSAMYLCASSSQGPQHFGDGTRLSIL.

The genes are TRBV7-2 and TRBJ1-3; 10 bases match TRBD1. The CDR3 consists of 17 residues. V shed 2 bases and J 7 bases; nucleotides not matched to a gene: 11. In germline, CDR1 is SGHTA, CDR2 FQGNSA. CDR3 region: CASSLIGQGGFRNTIYF. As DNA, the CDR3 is TGTGCCAGCAGCTTAATAGGACAGGGGGGCTTTCGGAACACCATATATTTT.

This CDR3 reads CATSRGGGSSYEQYF. CDR3 bases: TGTGCCACCTCCCGGGGCGGGGGGAGCTCCTACGAGCAGTACTTC. The chain recombines TRBV27 with TRBJ2-7; 8 bases fit TRBD2. V shed 10 bases, J shed 0 bases, and the junction held 11 bases outside the gene matches. Germline V gene data show CDR1 as MNHEY and CDR2 as SMNVEV (reference sequence). This CDR3 has 15 residues.

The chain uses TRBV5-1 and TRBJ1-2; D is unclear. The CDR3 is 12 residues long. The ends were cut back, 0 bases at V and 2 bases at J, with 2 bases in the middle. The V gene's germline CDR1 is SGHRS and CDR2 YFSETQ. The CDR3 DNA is TGCGCCAGCAGCTTGGGAAACTATGGCTACACCTTC. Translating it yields CASSLGNYGYTF.